This TCR beta chain was profiled in a study of CD8 T cells in ankylosing spondylitis. Quantitative 5'-RACE with molecular barcodes was used to make the TCR beta libraries. TCRdb reanalysed the 5' RACE reads using MiXCR and keeps one entry per CDR3 protein. The sample records 130,000 or so distinct CDR3 sequences, over 15% being singletons. This clonotype was picked up a small number of times. Its antigen is as yet unknown. Findings of the study overall: Significantly higher representation of disease-linked clones was reported for matched ankylosing spondylitis synovial fluid. The study identified a TCR beta motif of several highly homologous variants that appeared characteristic of ankylosing spondylitis blood. Relatively rare in peripheral blood, disease-linked clones were also CD8+.

Per the germline V gene, CDR1 is SGHRS and CDR2 is YFSETQ. Trimming took off 0 bases at V and 6 bases at J, with 7 bases between the two ends. This CDR3 spans 12 amino acids. This rearrangement joins TRBV5-1 to TRBJ2-7; D is undetermined. Sample: blood, either unsorted or a sorted T cell fraction (not recorded which). The clonotype comes from a male donor with ankylosing spondylitis. CDR3 amino acids: CASSLGASEQYF. DNA of the CDR3: TGCGCCAGCAGCTTGGGGGCATCCGAGCAGTACTTC.